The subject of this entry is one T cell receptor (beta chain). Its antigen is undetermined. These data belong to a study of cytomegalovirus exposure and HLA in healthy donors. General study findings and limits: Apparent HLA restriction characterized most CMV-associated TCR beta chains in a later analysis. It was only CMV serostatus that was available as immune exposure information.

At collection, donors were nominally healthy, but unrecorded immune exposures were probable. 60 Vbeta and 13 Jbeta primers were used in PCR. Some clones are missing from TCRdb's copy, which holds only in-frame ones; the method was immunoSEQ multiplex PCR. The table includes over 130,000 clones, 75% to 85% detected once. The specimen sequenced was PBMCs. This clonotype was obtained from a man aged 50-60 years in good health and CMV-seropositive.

CDR3 loop: CASSGATTSREQYF. DNA of the CDR3: TGTGCCAGCAGTGGCGCGACAACCTCTCGCGAGCAGTACTTC. The chain carries TRBV6-6 and TRBJ2-7; no clear D. With 5 bases removed from V and 6 bases from J, the gap between germline ends came to 17 bases. Germline-derived CDR1 and CDR2 are MNHNY and SVGAGI (reference sequence). The CDR3 totals 14 residues.